Presented here are 26 T cell receptor beta chains from one specimen sequenced in a study of blood T cells in healthy people across ages. A sample-barcoded 5' primer and a J-beta primer mix were used in a second PCR of about 7 to 12 cycles. TCRdb re-called the 5' RACE reads through MiXCR, storing one row per CDR3 protein. The table includes about 640,000 distinct CDR3 sequences, 45% to 65% detected once. Sequencing input: blood. The origin of the receptors is a man aged 55 to 70 in good health.

This clonotype was found many times. The chain combines TRBV7-2 with TRBJ2-5; 12 nucleotides line up with TRBD2. The V gene's germline CDR1 is SGHTA and CDR2 FQGNSA. The CDR3 extends over 15 amino acids. V was clipped by 5 bases and J by 2 bases; unmatched bases: 3. The DNA for the CDR3 is TGTGCCAGCAGCCGGACTAGCGGGGTGCAAGAGACCCAGTACTTC. Its protein is CASSRTSGVQETQYF.

In this sample, this clonotype turned up many times. The chain links TRBV29-1 to TRBJ2-7; D uncertain. Trimming removed 1 base at V and 3 bases at J, with 7 bases between. CDR3 length: 12 amino acids. Germline CDR1 reads SQVTM; CDR2 reads ANQGSEA. CDR3: CSVEGPNYEQYF. CDR3 in DNA: TGCAGCGTTGAAGGCCCCAACTACGAGCAGTACTTC.

The chain combines TRBV7-9 with TRBJ2-5; 8 bases map to TRBD1. The germline gives CDR1 SEHNR, CDR2 FQNEAQ (reference sequence). The V and J ends lost 5 bases and 3 bases, in that order; junction bases with no gene match: 8. The CDR3 contains 15 residues. DNA of the CDR3: TGTGCCAGCAGCAGAGACAGGGGTTACGAAGAGACCCAGTACTTC. As protein: CASSRDRGYEETQYF.

V gene TRBV28 combines with J gene TRBJ1-2; D possibly corresponds to TRBD1 (6 bases). V dropped 2 bases and J dropped 4 bases, with 14 bases sitting between them. Germline V gene sequence: CDR1 MDHEN, CDR2 SYDVKM. This CDR3 spans 15 amino acids. The chain's CDR3 is CASSLLTGLTYGYTF. The DNA for the CDR3 is TGTGCCAGCAGTTTACTTACAGGGCTTACCTATGGCTACACCTTC.

This clonotype was picked up a small number of times. The rearrangement links TRBV10-2 to TRBJ2-5; TRBD1 aligns across 9 bases. V trimming: 3 bases; J trimming: 2 bases; junction bases outside the gene matches: 7. Per germline, CDR1 WSHSY and CDR2 SAAADI. CDR3 length: 16 residues. The DNA of the CDR3 is TGCGCCAGCAGTGATCGAGGGACAGGGCGACAAGAGACCCAGTACTTC. It yields the protein CASSDRGTGRQETQYF.

This clonotype was seen a handful of times. V gene TRBV5-1 combines with J gene TRBJ1-1; TRBD1 is a possible D gene (5 bases). Germline-derived CDR1 and CDR2 are SGHRS and YFSETQ. V was shortened by 5 bases and J by 3 bases, with 5 bases between the two germline ends. CDR3 length: 11 residues. The CDR3 bases are TGCGCCAGCAGGGGGGACACTGAAGCTTTCTTT. It codes for CASRGDTEAFF. Using reference TRBV5-1 and TRBJ1-1 for the parts outside the CDR3, the full variable domain is KAGVTQTPRYLIKTRGQQVTLSCSPISGHRSVSWYQQTPGQGLQFLFEYFSETQRNKGNFPGRFSGRQFSNSRSEMNVSTLELGDSALYLCASRGDTEAFFGQGTRLTVV.

DNA of the CDR3: TGTGCCAGCAGTTTTGGGGACAGGGGACGAGAGACCCAGTACTTC. This codes for CASSFGDRGRETQYF. The rearrangement links TRBV12-3 or TRBV12-4 to TRBJ2-5, with TRBD1 identical over 10 bases. This CDR3 comprises 15 residues. V shed 3 bases and J 4 bases; nucleotides not matched to a gene: 5.

This clonotype came up a few times. The chain joins TRBV5-6 to TRBJ2-6; D may be TRBD1 (5 bases). Per germline, CDR1 SGHDT and CDR2 YYEEEE. The CDR3 loop spans 18 amino acids. V was trimmed by 1 base and J by 1 base, leaving 15 bases between them. The CDR3: CASSLYDSAVSGANVLTF. The CDR3 coding sequence is TGTGCCAGCAGCTTGTACGACAGCGCAGTTTCTGGGGCCAACGTCCTGACTTTC.

Only one count was recorded for this clonotype. The chain has TRBV18 and TRBJ2-7; D not certain. With the DNA end fitting TRBJ2-5 better, the J assignment may be wrong. The V gene's germline CDR1 is KGHSH and CDR2 LQKENI. The CDR3 extends over 14 amino acids. CDR3 in DNA: TGTGCCAGCTCACCACCGCTGGCGCTGGAGACCCAGTACTTC. Protein sequence: CASSPPLALETQYF.

The chain recombines TRBV6-2 or TRBV6-3 with TRBJ1-2; 7 positions agree with TRBD1. Trimming took 2 bases from V and 7 from J; bases not matched to a gene: 10. Germline-derived CDR1 and CDR2 are MNHEY and SVGEGT. CDR3 size: 15 residues. DNA for the CDR3: TGTGCCAGCAGTTACGCCCAGGGGGGCTTGGGTGGCTACACCTTC. This sequence encodes CASSYAQGGLGGYTF.

The J gene is TRBJ2-5, the V gene TRBV10-2; 9 bases fit TRBD1. TRBJ2-7 matches the DNA end more closely, so the J call is doubtful. The germline gives CDR1 WSHSY, CDR2 SAAADI. The CDR3 has 14 residues. CDR3 in DNA: TGCGCCAGCAGTCGACAGGGGGGCCTCTACGAGCAGTACTTC. It translates to CASSRQGGLYEQYF.

The chain combines TRBV11-2 with TRBJ2-5; D remains ambiguous. Trimming stripped 3 bases from V and 5 bases from J, with 10 bases between. The V gene's germline CDR1 is SGHAT and CDR2 FQNNGV. This CDR3 has 13 residues. CDR3 in DNA: TGTGCCAGCAGCTTGGGGTGGGCGGAGACCCAGTACTTC. It translates to CASSLGWAETQYF.

There are a few counts of this clonotype. V gene TRBV5-1 combines with J gene TRBJ2-1, with D tentatively TRBD1 (6 bases). The CDR3 extends over 15 amino acids. The germline V gene encodes CDR1 SGHRS and CDR2 YFSETQ. V dropped 0 bases and J dropped 2 bases, with 9 bases sitting between them. The DNA of the CDR3 is TGCGCCAGCAGCTTGGCAACAGGGACCTACAATGAGCAGTTCTTC. The encoded protein is CASSLATGTYNEQFF.

The rearrangement joins TRBV10-3 to TRBJ2-1; D is ambiguous. Per germline, CDR1 ENHRY and CDR2 SYGVKD. The CDR3 is made up of 12 amino acids. Trimming took off 3 bases at V and 15 bases at J, with 15 bases between the two ends. The CDR3 reads CAISEWAARRFF. The CDR3 DNA follows: TGTGCCATCAGTGAATGGGCAGCCAGGCGGTTCTTC.

CDR3 DNA sequence: TGCAGTGCTAGCCCGGCAGGATATAATTCACCCCTCCACTTT. It specifies CSASPAGYNSPLHF. The chain combines TRBV20-1 with TRBJ1-6; the D is unclear. V lost 3 bases and J lost 4, with 10 bases in between. Germline-derived CDR1 and CDR2 are DFQATT and SNEGSKA (reference sequence). This CDR3 contains 14 residues.

The chain carries TRBV9 and TRBJ2-7; D not resolved. The germline V gene has CDR1 SGDLS and CDR2 YYNGEE. This CDR3 is built from 14 residues. Trimming removed 0 bases from V and 5 bases from J, with 12 bases in between. The CDR3: CASSVEARDHEQYF. Written as DNA, the CDR3 is TGTGCCAGCAGCGTAGAAGCCAGAGACCACGAGCAGTACTTC.

CDR3 amino acids: CASSQPDGVYTF. In DNA, the CDR3 is TGTGCCAGCAGCCAGCCGGACGGAGTCTACACCTTC. The chain recombines TRBV3-1 with TRBJ1-2; D not certain. This CDR3 comprises 12 residues. The germline V gene encodes CDR1 LGHDT and CDR2 YNNKEL (reference sequence). Trimming left V 3 bases short and J 10 bases short, with 12 bases between.

This clonotype was observed a few times. The genes are TRBV29-1 and TRBJ1-4; 10 bases map to TRBD1. V was clipped by 6 bases and J by 8 bases; unmatched bases: 6. Germline loops: CDR1 SQVTM, CDR2 ANQGSEA. CDR3 length equals 13 residues. In DNA, the CDR3 is TGCAGCGTAACCGGGACAGGGGAAGAAAAACTGTTTTTT. Amino acid sequence: CSVTGTGEEKLFF.

This clonotype was seen a few times. The CDR3 region is CAISAGPGEAYGYTF. CDR3 coding DNA: TGTGCCATCAGCGCGGGCCCGGGGGAGGCCTATGGCTACACCTTC. This chain links TRBV10-3 with TRBJ1-2, with D possibly matching TRBD1 (5 bases). V was shortened by 6 bases and J by 4 bases, with 18 bases between the two germline ends. CDR1 is ENHRY, CDR2 SYGVKD, per germline. The CDR3 extends over 15 amino acids.

The chain joins TRBV20-1 to TRBJ2-1, with TRBD2 identical over 12 bases. The CDR3 is made up of 17 amino acids. The germline gives CDR1 DFQATT, CDR2 SNEGSKA (reference sequence). V was pared by 6 bases and J by 3 bases, with 12 bases of the junction left unmatched. The DNA of the CDR3 is TGCAGTGCGACGCGGGCTAGCGGGGGGGTAGGCTACAATGAGCAGTTCTTC. Translation gives CSATRASGGVGYNEQFF.

CDR3 nucleotide sequence: TGCGCCAGCAGCCTGACAGGGGCTACGAACACCGGGGAGCTGTTTTTT. This codes for CASSLTGATNTGELFF. The chain is built from TRBV5-1 and TRBJ2-2; the match to TRBD1 covers 8 bases. V shed 4 bases, J shed 0 bases, and the junction held 5 bases outside the gene matches. The CDR3 spans 16 residues. Germline CDR1 SGHRS, CDR2 YFSETQ.

Details on this clonotype: It may be a read error: a sequence one base away is much more abundant. The chain links TRBV25-1 to TRBJ2-5; 11 bases are shared with TRBD1. The CDR3 sequence is 16 residues long. The V gene end was trimmed by 6 bases and the J gene end by 3 bases; junction bases not matched to a gene: 9. Germline values: CDR1 MGHDK, CDR2 SYGVNS. The CDR3 bases are TGTGCCAGCAGCCCCGGCGCGGGACAGGGGGAAGAGACCCAGTACTTC. Translating it yields CASSPGAGQGEETQYF. The full variable domain, completed using reference TRBV25-1 and TRBJ2-5, is EADIYQTPRYLVIGTGKKITLECSQTMGHDKMYWYQQDPGMELHLIHYSYGVNSTEKGDLSSESTVSRIRTEHFPLTLESARPSHTSQYLCASSPGAGQGEETQYFGPGTRLLVL.

The chain uses TRBV6-1 and TRBJ2-6; D might be TRBD1 (6 bases). The V and J ends lost 6 bases and 1 base respectively, with 16 bases between them. The CDR3 contains 17 residues. Germline V gene data show CDR1 as MNHNS and CDR2 as SASEGT. CDR3 sequence: CASSSPYTGSGANVLTF. In nucleotides, the CDR3 is TGTGCCAGCAGCTCTCCTTATACAGGGTCTGGGGCCAACGTCCTGACTTTC.

The J gene is TRBJ2-5, the V gene TRBV10-2; D unresolved. The germline V gene has CDR1 WSHSY and CDR2 SAAADI. The CDR3 contains 13 residues. V was pared by 6 bases and J by 7 bases, with 15 bases between. CDR3 in amino acids: CASSQTTGGTQYF. DNA for the CDR3: TGCGCCAGCAGCCAAACAACGGGCGGGACCCAGTACTTC.

The chain has TRBV6-6 and TRBJ2-5, with 8 bases lining up with TRBD2. The V gene end was trimmed by 5 bases and the J gene end by 11 bases; junction bases not matched to a gene: 19. This CDR3 region has 16 residues. Germline CDR1 reads MNHNY; CDR2 reads SVGAGI (reference sequence). CDR3 protein: CASSATSGTAYNEQYF. DNA for the CDR3: TGTGCCAGCAGTGCCACTAGCGGAACCGCATACAATGAGCAGTACTTC.

The chain recombines TRBV3-1 with TRBJ2-7; D call uncertain. CDR1 and CDR2 from the germline V gene are LGHDT and YNNKEL (reference sequence). V dropped 1 base and J dropped 6 bases, with 10 bases sitting between them. The CDR3 extends over 13 amino acids. CDR3 coding DNA: TGTGCCAGCAGCCAAGCAAGGGAAGGCGAGCAGTACTTC. It translates to CASSQAREGEQYF.